This T cell receptor beta chain came from a study of prognosis after radiotherapy for stage I lung cancer. At the level of the study: The non-small cell lung cancer patients were all regarded as unsuitable for surgery on medical grounds.

Germline lookup yields CDR1 MNHEY and CDR2 SMNVEV (reference sequence). The V and J ends lost 4 bases and 3 bases, in that order; junction bases with no gene match: 17. The CDR3 is made up of 20 amino acids. By two-round multiplex PCR, the TCR beta CDR3 was amplified from genomic DNA. Initially, in first-round PCR, primers specific to each TRBV and TRBJ gene were used. TCRdb called the multiplex PCR reads again in MiXCR, with one record for every CDR3 protein. Of 15,000 to 20,000 distinct CDR3 sequences listed, 31% were seen once; the top ten hold about 23%. The sequenced sample was PBMCs, obtained before or after stereotactic body radiation therapy (not recorded which). This sequence was found in a donor over 45 with non-small cell lung cancer. The J gene is TRBJ2-3, the V gene TRBV27, with 12 bases aligning to TRBD2. The CDR3 nucleotides are TGTGCCAGCAGTTCGAGACTAGCGGGAGTATTTTTATCACGGACAGATACGCAGTATTTT. Translated: CASSSRLAGVFLSRTDTQYF.